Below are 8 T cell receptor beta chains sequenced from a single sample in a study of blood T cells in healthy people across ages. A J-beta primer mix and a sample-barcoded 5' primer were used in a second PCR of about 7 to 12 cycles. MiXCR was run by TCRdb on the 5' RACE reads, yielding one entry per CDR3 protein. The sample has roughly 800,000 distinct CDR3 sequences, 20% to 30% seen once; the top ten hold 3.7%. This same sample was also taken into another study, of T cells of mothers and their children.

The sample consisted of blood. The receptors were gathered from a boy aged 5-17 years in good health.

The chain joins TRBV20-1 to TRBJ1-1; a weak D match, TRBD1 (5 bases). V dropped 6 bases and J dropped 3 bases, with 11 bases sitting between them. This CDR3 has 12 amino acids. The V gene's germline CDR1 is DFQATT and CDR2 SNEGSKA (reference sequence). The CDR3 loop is CSARQFYTEAFF. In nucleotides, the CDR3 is TGCAGTGCACGACAGTTTTACACTGAAGCTTTCTTT.

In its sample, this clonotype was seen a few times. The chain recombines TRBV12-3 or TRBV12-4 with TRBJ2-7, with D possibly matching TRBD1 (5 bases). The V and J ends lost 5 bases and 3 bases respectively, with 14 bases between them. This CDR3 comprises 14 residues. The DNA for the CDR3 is TGTGCCAGCAGTCCTCAGGGCATTGTCTACGAGCAGTACTTC. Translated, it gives CASSPQGIVYEQYF.

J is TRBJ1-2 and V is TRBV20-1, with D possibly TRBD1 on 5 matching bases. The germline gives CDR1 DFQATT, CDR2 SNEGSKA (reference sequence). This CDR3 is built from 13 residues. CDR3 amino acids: CTADGAPNYGYTF. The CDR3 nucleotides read TGCACCGCGGATGGGGCCCCTAACTATGGCTACACCTTC.

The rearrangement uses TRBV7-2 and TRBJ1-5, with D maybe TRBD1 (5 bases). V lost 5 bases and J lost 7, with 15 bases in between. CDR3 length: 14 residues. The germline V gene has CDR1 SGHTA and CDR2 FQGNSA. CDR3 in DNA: TGTGCCAGCAGCACAGAGGTAGGGACCCAGCCCCAGCATTTT. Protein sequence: CASSTEVGTQPQHF.

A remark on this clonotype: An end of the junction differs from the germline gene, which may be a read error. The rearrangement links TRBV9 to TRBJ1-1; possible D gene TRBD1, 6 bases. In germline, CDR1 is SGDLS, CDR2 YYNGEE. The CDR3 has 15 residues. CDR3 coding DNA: TGTGCCAGCAGCGTAGAGTGGGGGCTCGACACTGAAGCTCTCTTT. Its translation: CASSVEWGLDTEALF.

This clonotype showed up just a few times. The CDR3 is CASSQDQGPAYEQYF. The CDR3 nucleotides read TGCGCCAGCAGCCAAGACCAGGGACCTGCCTACGAGCAGTACTTC. This sequence joins TRBV4-1 and TRBJ2-5; the D call may be TRBD1 or TRBD2 (5 bases each). TRBJ2-7 explains the end of the DNA better; the J call may be wrong. This CDR3 contains 15 residues. Germline V gives CDR1 MGHRA, CDR2 YSYEKL.

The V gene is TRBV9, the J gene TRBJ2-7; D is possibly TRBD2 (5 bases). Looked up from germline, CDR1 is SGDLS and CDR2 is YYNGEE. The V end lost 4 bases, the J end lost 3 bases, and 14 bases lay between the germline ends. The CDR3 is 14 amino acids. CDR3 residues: CASSPSDGNYEQYF. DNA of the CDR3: TGTGCCAGCAGCCCATCCGACGGGAACTACGAGCAGTACTTC. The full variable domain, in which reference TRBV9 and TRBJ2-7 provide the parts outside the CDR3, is DSGVTQTPKHLITATGQRVTLRCSPRSGDLSVYWYQQSLDQGLQFLIQYYNGEERAKGNILERFSAQQFPDLHSELNLSSLELGDSALYFCASSPSDGNYEQYFGPGTRLTVT.

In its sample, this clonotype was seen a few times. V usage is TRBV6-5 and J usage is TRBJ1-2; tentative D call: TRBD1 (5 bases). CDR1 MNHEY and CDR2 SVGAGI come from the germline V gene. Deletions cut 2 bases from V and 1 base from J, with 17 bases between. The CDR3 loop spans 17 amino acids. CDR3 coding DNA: TGTGCCAGCAGTTACGGGGACCTTCAACCCAATAACTATGGCTACACCTTC. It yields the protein CASSYGDLQPNNYGYTF.